This is a list of T cell receptor beta chains from one sample in a study of early T cells in non-severe SARS-CoV-2 infection. TCRdb re-called the 5' RACE reads through MiXCR, storing one row per CDR3 protein. The top ten hold around 0.5% of the sample, which has roughly 90,000 distinct CDR3 sequences, 14% to 15% seen once. Sequencing used whole blood. These receptors all come from an adult who was a healthcare worker with PCR-confirmed SARS-CoV-2 infection or an uninfected control (not recorded which). Each CDR3 is given with its conserved first and last residue. A D gene is named only where the DNA matches it firmly. The size entry is marked missing in some rows and otherwise reads once, few, many or a size class.

J gene	D gene	V gene	clone size	CDR3 DNA	CDR3 protein
TRBJ2-3	.	TRBV5-5	.	TGTGCCAGCAGCTTTGCTGATACGCAGTATTTT	CASSFADTQYF
TRBJ2-1	.	TRBV11-2	few	TGTGCCTTCGGAAAACACAATGAGCAGTTCTTC	CAFGKHNEQFF
TRBJ2-5	TRBD2	TRBV11-2	few	TGTGCCAGCAGCTCCAGCGGGGGGACTCAAGAGACCCAGTACTTC	CASSSSGGTQETQYF
TRBJ2-3	.	TRBV11-2	.	TGTGCCAGCAGCTTAGTCCAGCCAGATACGCAGTATTTT	CASSLVQPDTQYF
TRBJ1-2	.	TRBV6-5	few	TGTGCCAGCAGTTACTCGACTGGGAGGGTAGTTAACTATGGCTACACCTTC	CASSYSTGRVVNYGYTF
TRBJ2-1	TRBD2	TRBV7-2	few	TGTGCCAGCAGCCCCCGTCCTGGAGCGGGGGGGACCAATGAGCAGTTCTTC	CASSPRPGAGGTNEQFF
TRBJ1-1	TRBD1	TRBV7-8	.	TGTGCCAGCAGTTCAAGACAGGGAGGGGTAGCTTTCTTT	CASSSRQGGVAFF
TRBJ2-2	TRBD1	TRBV6-6	few	TGTGCCAGCAGTCGGAACCGGGACAGGGAAACCGGGGAGCTGTTTTTT	CASSRNRDRETGELFF
TRBJ2-1	TRBD1	TRBV11-2	few	TGTGCCAGCAGCTTAGGGACAGGGGACGGCGGGCAGTTCTTC	CASSLGTGDGGQFF
TRBJ1-2	TRBD1	TRBV29-1	few	TGCAGCGCCCGGGACAGGGGCGCTTTCGGCTATGGCTACACCTTC	CSARDRGAFGYGYTF
TRBJ2-2	.	TRBV7-8	.	TGTGCCAGCAGTACGGGACTGACCACCGGGGAGCTGTTTTTT	CASSTGLTTGELFF
TRBJ2-1	.	TRBV3-1	.	TGTGCCAGCAGCCAAGGCAGGGCAAATTGGGAGCAGTTCTTC	CASSQGRANWEQFF
TRBJ2-1	TRBD1	TRBV3-1	.	TGTGCCAGCAGCCAAACAGGGGGCAATGAGCAGTTCTTC	CASSQTGGNEQFF
TRBJ2-3	TRBD2	TRBV7-8	.	TGTGCCAGCAGCTTAGACGGGCAAGCGGGGGGCACAGATACGCAGTATTTT	CASSLDGQAGGTDTQYF
TRBJ2-1	TRBD2	TRBV10-3	many	TGTGCCATCAGTGAGTTCACTAGCGGGGTTAGGAATGAGCAGTTCTTC	CAISEFTSGVRNEQFF
TRBJ2-5	.	TRBV29-1	.	TGCAGCGTTGGACAGAGCCAAGAGACCCAGTACTTC	CSVGQSQETQYF
TRBJ2-3	TRBD1	TRBV3-1	few	TGTGCCAGCAGCCTGGGGACAGGGACTACAGATACGCAGTATTTT	CASSLGTGTTDTQYF
TRBJ2-1	.	TRBV20-1	many	TGCAGTGCCACCGGGGCCGAGCAGGGTGAGCAGTTCTTC	CSATGAEQGEQFF
TRBJ2-3	.	TRBV12-5	.	TGTGCTAGTGGTTCCGGGGGGCATGATGATTGGGATACGCAGTATTTT	CASGSGGHDDWDTQYF
TRBJ2-1	.	TRBV11-2	many	TGTGCCAGCAGCTCCCTTCTTAACAATGAGCAGTTCTTC	CASSSLLNNEQFF
TRBJ2-3	TRBD2	TRBV12-3/TRBV12-4	.	TGTGCCAGCAGTTCCCCGGGACTAGGCCCCGATACGCAGTATTTT	CASSSPGLGPDTQYF
TRBJ1-4	.	TRBV20-1	many	TGCAGTGCACAGTCCGATAATGAAAAACTGTTTTTT	CSAQSDNEKLFF